A single T cell receptor beta chain is shown here with its context. What it binds is unknown. The record originates from a study of brain metastases from non-small cell lung cancer. Study outcomes and limitations: In roughly 64% of brain metastases, T-cell clones were expanded compared with matched primary tumors. Fewer infiltrating T cells were found in brain metastases than primaries.

The CDR3 covers 11 residues. The data were produced by immunoSEQ multiplex PCR, yet TCRdb's version contains in-frame clones alone and is incomplete. The table shows 3,500 to 4,500 clones, with approximately 87% occurring only once. Specimen: primary lung tumor tissue. This clonotype was obtained from a donor at least 40 years old with non-small cell lung cancer. V and J are TRBV21-1 and TRBJ2-1; no check of the table's D call, TRBD1, against the DNA was made. TRBV21-1 is a pseudogene locus. CDR3 nucleotides: TGTGCCAGCACCCCAGGGGGTGAGCAGTTCTTC. This codes for CASTPGGEQFF.